These T cell receptor beta chains were read from a single sample in a study of T-cell memory formation after mild COVID-19. A single record per CDR3 protein comes from TCRdb applying MiXCR to the 5' RACE reads. Of hundreds of thousands of distinct CDR3 sequences listed, about a fifth were seen once; the top ten hold about 8.4%. Material: PBMCs or a T cell subset sorted from them (not recorded which). All receptors come from an adult woman who had mild COVID-19 (a few samples of this study predate the infection). Cell type and time point are not known. The CDR3 runs from the conserved cysteine through the conserved F or W. Clone size, where shown, is once, few, many, or a class for clones that have expanded.

>TRBV5-1|.
CASSSGTFNTEAFF
>TRBV12-3/TRBV12-4|few
CASSLRGVSTEAFF
>TRBV7-3|.
CASSLRDGFSYEQYF
>TRBV7-9|few
CASSLALDTYEQYF
>TRBV7-9|.
CASSLRPGQPYEQYF
>TRBV29-1|.
CSVEGGASNQPQHF
>TRBV7-2|.
CASSSSVAGGPTDTQYF
>TRBV5-6|.
CASSRMGLAGVSGANVLTF
>TRBV9|.
CASSVEVQGNTEAFF
>TRBV13|.
CASSCGTGGMDEQYF
>TRBV6-5|.
CASTDDYEQYF
>TRBV3-1|few
CASSPWGSYNEQFF
>TRBV5-5|once
CASSLAGGQGAFF
>TRBV12-3/TRBV12-4|once
CASSSGRPGGYTF
>TRBV6-2/TRBV6-3|few
CASSYSPFYEQYF
>TRBV20-1|many
CSAAPLSGDSYEQYF
>TRBV5-1|.
CASSPGQGSDEQYF
>TRBV20-1|.
CSARTSGNYEQYF
>TRBV21-1|.
CASSKGGTHTGQYF
>TRBV12-3/TRBV12-4|.
CASNPGGAGYGYTF
>TRBV6-5|few
CASQTAGSYTDTQYF
>TRBV29-1|.
CSVEDGLNTEAFF
>TRBV30|.
CAWSVVGQGARDTQYF
>TRBV5-6|few
CASSAGQGYGNTIYF
>TRBV20-1|few
CSARILAVGETQYF
>TRBV5-1|few
CASRAGTQETQYF
>TRBV6-5|.
CASSYRPGGTDTQYF
>TRBV4-1|few
CASSQWEGLPPQFF
>TRBV21-1|few
CASSKGIMGGGGQPQHF
>TRBV6-2/TRBV6-3|many
CASNQRDRIFSGNTIYF
>TRBV9|few
CASSVVQGISYNEQFF
>TRBV24-1|.
CATSDGGGYTEAFF
>TRBV5-6|few
CASSLDLRDGYTF
>TRBV7-2|.
CASSLADGRAPGQPQHF
>TRBV4-3|many
CASSQGLVGGNTEAFF
>TRBV5-4|.
CASSFLSGGEQYF
>TRBV11-2|.
CASSSHGFGAFF
>TRBV19|few
CASSTLDSTEQYF